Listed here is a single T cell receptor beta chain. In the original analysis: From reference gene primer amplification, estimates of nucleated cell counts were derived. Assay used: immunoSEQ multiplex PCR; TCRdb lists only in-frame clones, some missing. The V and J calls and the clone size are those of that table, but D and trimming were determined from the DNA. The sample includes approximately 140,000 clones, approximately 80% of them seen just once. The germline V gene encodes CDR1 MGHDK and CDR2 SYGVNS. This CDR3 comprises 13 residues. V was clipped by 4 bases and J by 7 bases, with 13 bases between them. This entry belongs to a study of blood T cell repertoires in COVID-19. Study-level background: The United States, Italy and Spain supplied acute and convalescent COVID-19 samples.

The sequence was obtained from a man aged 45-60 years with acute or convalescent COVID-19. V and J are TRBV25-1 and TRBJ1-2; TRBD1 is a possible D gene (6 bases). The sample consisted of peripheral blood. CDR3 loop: CASSADRLGGYTF. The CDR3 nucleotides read TGTGCCAGCAGTGCCGACAGGTTGGGTGGCTACACCTTC.